The 6 T cell receptor beta chains below come from one sample, sequenced in a study of T-cell reconstitution after alpha-beta-depleted transplantation in children. Preparation of the TCRbeta library was carried out with unique molecular identifiers. From the PCR reads, TCRdb called clonotypes with MiXCR, one entry per CDR3 protein. The sample yields about 980,000 distinct CDR3 sequences, roughly 31% seen once. The sample in question was PBMCs, mostly from graft donor cells, obtained 360 days after TCRalphabeta/CD19-depleted stem cell transplant. All receptors derive from a boy less than two years old who had a stem cell transplant for SCID, so the T cells may come from the graft donor.

The rearrangement links TRBV19 to TRBJ1-5; D unresolved. Germline assignment: CDR1 LNHDA and CDR2 SQIVND (reference sequence). CDR3 length: 14 amino acids. V shed 1 base and J shed 7 bases, with 11 bases lying between them. In DNA form, the CDR3 reads TGTGCCAGTAGTATAGGAGGGTTTCGACAGCCCCAGCATTTT. Amino acids: CASSIGGFRQPQHF.

V is TRBV6-2 or TRBV6-3 and J is TRBJ2-3; D may match TRBD1 or TRBD2 (6 bases each). The germline V and J ends were trimmed by 6 bases and 2 bases, with 12 bases remaining between them. The CDR3 is 14 amino acids. The germline V gene has CDR1 MNHEY and CDR2 SVGEGT. CDR3 nucleotide sequence: TGTGCCAGCAGCCACGGGGGCCCCACAGATACGCAGTATTTT. This sequence encodes CASSHGGPTDTQYF.

The CDR3 here is CASSYVGAISYEQYF. CDR3 DNA: TGTGCCAGCAGTTACGTAGGGGCTATTTCCTACGAGCAGTACTTC. V usage is TRBV6-5 and J usage is TRBJ2-7, with a tentative D call TRBD1 (5 bases). Trimming took off 2 bases at V and 1 base at J, with 12 bases between the two ends. Germline assignment: CDR1 MNHEY and CDR2 SVGAGI. The CDR3 is 15 residues long.

This chain uses TRBV30 with TRBJ2-1; 9 nucleotides line up with TRBD2. The CDR3 sequence is 11 residues long. Germline-derived CDR1 and CDR2 are GTSNPN and SVGIG (reference sequence). The V gene end was trimmed by 1 base and the J gene end by 12 bases; junction bases not matched to a gene: 1. CDR3: CAWSALAGQFF. The CDR3 DNA is TGTGCCTGGAGTGCACTAGCGGGGCAGTTCTTC.

The chain has TRBV28 and TRBJ2-1; D may be TRBD2 (7 bases). There are 13 residues in the CDR3. The V gene lost 5 bases and the J gene lost 10 bases, with 15 bases spanning the gap. The germline V gene has CDR1 MDHEN and CDR2 SYDVKM. For the CDR3, the DNA is TGTGCCAGCAGTCAGAGGGGGAGGGCCGAGCAGTTCTTC. This gives the protein CASSQRGRAEQFF.

Only a few counts were recorded for this clonotype. The chain is built from TRBV29-1 and TRBJ1-5; D is possibly TRBD1 (5 bases). Trimming stripped 4 bases from V and 2 bases from J, with 15 bases between. This CDR3 region has 15 residues. Germline CDR1 and CDR2: SQVTM and ANQGSEA. CDR3 loop: CSVGVGGVGNQPQHF. The CDR3 DNA is TGCAGCGTTGGGGTCGGGGGGGTTGGCAATCAGCCCCAGCATTTT.